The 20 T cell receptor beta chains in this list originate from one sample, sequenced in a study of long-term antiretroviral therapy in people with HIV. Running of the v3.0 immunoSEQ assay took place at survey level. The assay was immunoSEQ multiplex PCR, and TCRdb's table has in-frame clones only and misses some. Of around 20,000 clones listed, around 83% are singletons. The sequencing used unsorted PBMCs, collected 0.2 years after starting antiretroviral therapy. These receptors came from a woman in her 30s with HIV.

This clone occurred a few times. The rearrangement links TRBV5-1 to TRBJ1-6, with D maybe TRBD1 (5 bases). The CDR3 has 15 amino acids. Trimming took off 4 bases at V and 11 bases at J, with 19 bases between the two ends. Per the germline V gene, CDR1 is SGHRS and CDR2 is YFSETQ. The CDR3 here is CASSLSVSGQAPLHF. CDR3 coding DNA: TGCGCCAGCAGCCTGAGCGTGTCGGGGCAGGCACCCCTCCACTTT.

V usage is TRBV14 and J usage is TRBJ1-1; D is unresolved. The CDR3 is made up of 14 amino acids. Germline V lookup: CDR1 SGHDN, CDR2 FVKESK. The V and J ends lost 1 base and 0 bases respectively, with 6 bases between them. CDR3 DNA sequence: TGTGCCAGCAGCCAAGGGTCCATGAACACTGAAGCTTTCTTT. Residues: CASSQGSMNTEAFF.

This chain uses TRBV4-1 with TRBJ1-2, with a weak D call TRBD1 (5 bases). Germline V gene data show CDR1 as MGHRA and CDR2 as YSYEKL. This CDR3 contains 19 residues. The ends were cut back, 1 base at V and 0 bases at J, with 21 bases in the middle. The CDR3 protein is CASSQGDVGATEANYGYTF. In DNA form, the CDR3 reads TGCGCCAGCAGCCAAGGCGATGTAGGGGCGACAGAAGCTAACTATGGCTACACCTTC.

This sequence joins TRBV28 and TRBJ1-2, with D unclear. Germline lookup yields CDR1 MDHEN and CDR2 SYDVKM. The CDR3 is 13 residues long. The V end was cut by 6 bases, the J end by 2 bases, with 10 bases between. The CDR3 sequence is CASSLGQNYGYTF. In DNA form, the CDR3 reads TGTGCCAGCAGCTTAGGCCAGAACTATGGCTACACCTTC.

CDR3 sequence reads: CASSLAVDYSNQPQHF. As DNA, the CDR3 is TGCGCCAGCAGCTTGGCGGTGGATTATAGCAATCAGCCCCAGCATTTT. The rearrangement joins TRBV5-1 to TRBJ1-5; D is unresolved. CDR3 length equals 16 residues. Germline CDR1 and CDR2: SGHRS and YFSETQ. The V gene lost 0 bases and the J gene lost 0 bases, with 10 bases spanning the gap.

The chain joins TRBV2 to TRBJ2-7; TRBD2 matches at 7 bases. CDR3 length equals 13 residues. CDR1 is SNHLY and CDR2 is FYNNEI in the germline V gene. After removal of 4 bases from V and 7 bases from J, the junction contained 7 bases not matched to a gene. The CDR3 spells CASSVWLAEEQYF. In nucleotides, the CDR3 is TGTGCCAGCAGTGTTTGGCTAGCGGAGGAGCAGTACTTC.

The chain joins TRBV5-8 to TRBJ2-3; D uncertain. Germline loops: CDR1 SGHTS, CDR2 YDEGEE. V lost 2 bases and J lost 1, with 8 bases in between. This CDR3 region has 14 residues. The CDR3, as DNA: TGTGCCAGCAGCTTTGGGGTGGGCACAGATACGCAGTATTTT. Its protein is CASSFGVGTDTQYF.

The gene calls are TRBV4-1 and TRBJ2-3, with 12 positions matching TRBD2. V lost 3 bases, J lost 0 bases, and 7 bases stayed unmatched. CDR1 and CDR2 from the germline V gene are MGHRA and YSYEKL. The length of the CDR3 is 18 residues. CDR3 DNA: TGCGCCAGCAGCCAGGGAGGACTAGCGGGGACTAGCACAGATACGCAGTATTTT. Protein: CASSQGGLAGTSTDTQYF.

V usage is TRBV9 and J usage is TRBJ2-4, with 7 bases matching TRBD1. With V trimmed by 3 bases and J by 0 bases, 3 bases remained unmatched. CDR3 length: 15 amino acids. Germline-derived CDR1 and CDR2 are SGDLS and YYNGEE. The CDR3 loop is CASSGQGVAKNIQYF. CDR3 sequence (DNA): TGTGCCAGCAGCGGACAGGGTGTAGCCAAAAACATTCAGTACTTC. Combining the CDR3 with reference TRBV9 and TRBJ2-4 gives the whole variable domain DSGVTQTPKHLITATGQRVTLRCSPRSGDLSVYWYQQSLDQGLQFLIQYYNGEERAKGNILERFSAQQFPDLHSELNLSSLELGDSALYFCASSGQGVAKNIQYFGAGTRLSVL.

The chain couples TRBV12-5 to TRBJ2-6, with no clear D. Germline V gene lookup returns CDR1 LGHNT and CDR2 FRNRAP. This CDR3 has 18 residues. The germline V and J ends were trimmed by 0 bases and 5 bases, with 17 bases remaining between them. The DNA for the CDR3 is TGTGCTAGTGGTTTGGTACCCCCACAGACACGTAGGGCCAACGTCCTGACTTTC. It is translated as CASGLVPPQTRRANVLTF.

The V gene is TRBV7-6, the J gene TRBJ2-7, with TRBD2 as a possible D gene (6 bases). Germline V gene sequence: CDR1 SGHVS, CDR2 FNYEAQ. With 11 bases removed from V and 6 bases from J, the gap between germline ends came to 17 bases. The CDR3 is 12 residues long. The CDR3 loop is CAGELGGTEQYV. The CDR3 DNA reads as TGTGCCGGAGAGTTAGGCGGGACCGAGCAGTACGTC.

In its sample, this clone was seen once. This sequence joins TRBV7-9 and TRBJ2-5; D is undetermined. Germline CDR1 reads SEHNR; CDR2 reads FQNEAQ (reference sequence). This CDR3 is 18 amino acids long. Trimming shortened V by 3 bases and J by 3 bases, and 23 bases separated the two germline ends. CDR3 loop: CASSFSYGPRIGEETQYF. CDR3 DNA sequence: TGTGCCAGCAGCTTTAGCTACGGGCCTCGAATTGGCGAAGAGACCCAGTACTTC.

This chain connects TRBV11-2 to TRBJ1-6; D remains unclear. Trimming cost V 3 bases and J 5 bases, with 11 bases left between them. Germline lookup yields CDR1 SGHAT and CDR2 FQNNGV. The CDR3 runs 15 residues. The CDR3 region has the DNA TGTGCCAGCAGCTTTTCGTCAACCGATAATTCACCCCTCCACTTT. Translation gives CASSFSSTDNSPLHF. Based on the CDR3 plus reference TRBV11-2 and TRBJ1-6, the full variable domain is EAGVAQSPRYKIIEKRQSVAFWCNPISGHATLYWYQQILGQGPKLLIQFQNNGVVDDSQLPKDRFSAERLKGVDSTLKIQPAKLEDSAVYLCASSFSSTDNSPLHFGNGTRLTVT.

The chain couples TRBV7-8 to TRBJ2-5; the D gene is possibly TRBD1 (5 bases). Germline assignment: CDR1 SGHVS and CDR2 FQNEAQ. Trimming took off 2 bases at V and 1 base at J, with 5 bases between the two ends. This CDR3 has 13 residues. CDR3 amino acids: CASSLRGQETQYF. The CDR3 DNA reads TGTGCCAGCAGCTTAAGGGGCCAAGAGACCCAGTACTTC.

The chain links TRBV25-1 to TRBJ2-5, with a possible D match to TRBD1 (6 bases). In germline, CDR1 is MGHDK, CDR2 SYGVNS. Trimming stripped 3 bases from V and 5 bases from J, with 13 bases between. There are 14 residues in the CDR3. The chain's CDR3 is CASSELIRGETQYF. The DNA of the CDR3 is TGTGCCAGCAGTGAGCTCATCAGGGGCGAGACCCAGTACTTC.

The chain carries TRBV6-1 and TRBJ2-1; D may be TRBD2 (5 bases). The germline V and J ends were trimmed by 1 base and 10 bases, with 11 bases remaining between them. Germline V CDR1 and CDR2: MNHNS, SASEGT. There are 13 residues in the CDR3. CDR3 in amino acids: CASSEGERDEQFF. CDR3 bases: TGTGCCAGCAGTGAAGGGGAGCGAGACGAGCAGTTCTTC.

The CDR3 bases are TGTGCCAGCAGCAGTCTAGCGGGGTTTAGCACAGATACGCAGTATTTT. Translated, it gives CASSSLAGFSTDTQYF. The chain carries TRBV7-2 and TRBJ2-3; 9 bases map to TRBD2. Germline V gene data show CDR1 as SGHTA and CDR2 as FQGNSA. The CDR3 contains 16 residues. V shed 5 bases and J 0 bases; nucleotides not matched to a gene: 6.

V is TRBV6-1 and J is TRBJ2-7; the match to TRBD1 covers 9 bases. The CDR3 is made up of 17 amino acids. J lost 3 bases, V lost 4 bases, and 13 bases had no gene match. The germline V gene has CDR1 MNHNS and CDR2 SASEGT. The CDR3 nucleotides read TGTGCCAGCAGTGCCTACCCTCCGGGACAGGGATTCTACGAGCAGTACTTC. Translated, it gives CASSAYPPGQGFYEQYF.

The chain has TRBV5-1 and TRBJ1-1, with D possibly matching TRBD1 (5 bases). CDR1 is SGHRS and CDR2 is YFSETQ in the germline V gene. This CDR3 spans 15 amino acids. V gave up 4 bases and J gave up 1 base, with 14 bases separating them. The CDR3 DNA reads TGCGCCAGCAGCGGGGGGGGGATCAGGAACACTGAAGCTTTCTTT. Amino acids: CASSGGGIRNTEAFF.

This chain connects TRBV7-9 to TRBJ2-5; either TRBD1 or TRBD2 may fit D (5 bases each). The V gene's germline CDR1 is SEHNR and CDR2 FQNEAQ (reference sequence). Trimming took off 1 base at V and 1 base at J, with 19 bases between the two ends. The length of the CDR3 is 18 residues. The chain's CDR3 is CASSLDRGLWGSQETQYF. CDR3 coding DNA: TGTGCCAGCAGCTTAGACCGGGGCCTCTGGGGGTCCCAAGAGACCCAGTACTTC.